The clone carrying this T cell receptor beta chain was observed once. This record comes from a study of blood T cell repertoires in COVID-19. Overall study context: Whether acute or convalescent, the COVID-19 samples came from the United States, Italy and Spain. The analysed material was cDNA or gDNA that came from T cells, B-cell-depleted T cells, or PBMCs.

Some clones are missing from TCRdb's copy, which holds only in-frame ones; the method was immunoSEQ multiplex PCR. The sample includes hundreds of thousands of clones, 70% to 90% of them seen just once. The receptor was isolated from a woman aged 30 to 39 who had recovered from COVID-19. The specimen sequenced was peripheral blood.

CDR3: CASSQVRPSSYNEQFF. CDR3 DNA: TGTGCCAGCAGCCAAGTTCGCCCTAGCTCCTACAATGAGCAGTTCTTC. This chain uses TRBV3-1 (or the pseudogene TRBV3-2) with TRBJ2-1; no reliable D call. This CDR3 spans 16 amino acids. The germline CDR1 and CDR2 sequences are LGHDT and YNNKEL (reference sequence). The V end lost 1 base, the J end lost 0 bases, and 10 bases lay between the germline ends.